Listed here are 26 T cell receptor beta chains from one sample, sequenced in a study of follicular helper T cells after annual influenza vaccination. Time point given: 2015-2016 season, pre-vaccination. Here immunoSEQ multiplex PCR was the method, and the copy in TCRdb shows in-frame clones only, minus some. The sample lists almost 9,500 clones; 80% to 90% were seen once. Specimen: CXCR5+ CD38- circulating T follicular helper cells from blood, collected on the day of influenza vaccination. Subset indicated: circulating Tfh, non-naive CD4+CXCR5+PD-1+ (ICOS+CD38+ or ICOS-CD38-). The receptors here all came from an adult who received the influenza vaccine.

The CDR3 bases are TGTGCCAGTAAACCACAGGGCTTGGAAGGAAACACCATATATTTT. Its protein product is CASKPQGLEGNTIYF. The chain employs TRBV30 and TRBJ1-3, with a possible D match to TRBD1 (6 bases). CDR3 size: 15 residues. Per germline, CDR1 GTSNPN and CDR2 SVGIG (reference sequence). V lost 8 bases and J lost 4, with 21 bases in between.

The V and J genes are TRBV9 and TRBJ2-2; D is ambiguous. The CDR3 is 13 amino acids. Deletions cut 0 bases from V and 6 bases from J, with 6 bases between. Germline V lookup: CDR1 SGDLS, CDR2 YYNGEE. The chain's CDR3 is CASSVGGSGELFF. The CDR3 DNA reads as TGTGCCAGCAGCGTAGGGGGTTCCGGGGAGCTGTTTTTT.

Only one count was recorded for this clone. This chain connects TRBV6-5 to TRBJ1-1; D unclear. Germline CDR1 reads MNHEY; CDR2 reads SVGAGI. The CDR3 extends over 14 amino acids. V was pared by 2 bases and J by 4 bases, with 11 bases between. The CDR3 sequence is CASSYAGYSTEAFF. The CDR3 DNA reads TGTGCCAGCAGTTACGCGGGTTATTCCACTGAAGCTTTCTTT.

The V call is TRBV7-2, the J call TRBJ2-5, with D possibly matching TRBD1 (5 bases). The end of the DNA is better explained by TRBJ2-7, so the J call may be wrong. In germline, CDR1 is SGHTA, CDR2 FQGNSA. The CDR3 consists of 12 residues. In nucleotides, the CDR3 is TGTGCCAGCAGCTTGGCAGGGTTCGAGCAGTACTTC. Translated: CASSLAGFEQYF.

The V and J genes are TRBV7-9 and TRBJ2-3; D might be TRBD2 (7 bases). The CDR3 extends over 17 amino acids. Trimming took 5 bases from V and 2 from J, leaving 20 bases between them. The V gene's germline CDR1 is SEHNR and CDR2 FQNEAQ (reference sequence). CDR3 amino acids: CASSPGRGQTITDTQYF. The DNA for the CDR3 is TGTGCCAGCAGCCCGGGGAGGGGACAAACCATCACAGATACGCAGTATTTT.

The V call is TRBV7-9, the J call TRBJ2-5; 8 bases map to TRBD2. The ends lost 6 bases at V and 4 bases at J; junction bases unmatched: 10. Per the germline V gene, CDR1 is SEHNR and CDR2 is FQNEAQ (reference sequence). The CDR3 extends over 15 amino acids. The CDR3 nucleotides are TGTGCCAGCAGTTGGGCCGGGACTAGGGGAGAGACCCAGTACTTC. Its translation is CASSWAGTRGETQYF. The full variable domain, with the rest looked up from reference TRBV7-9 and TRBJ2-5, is DTGVSQNPRHKITKRGQNVTFRCDPISEHNRLYWYRQTLGQGPEFLTYFQNEAQLEKSRLLSDRFSAERPKGSFSTLEIQRTEQGDSAMYLCASSWAGTRGETQYFGPGTRLLVL.

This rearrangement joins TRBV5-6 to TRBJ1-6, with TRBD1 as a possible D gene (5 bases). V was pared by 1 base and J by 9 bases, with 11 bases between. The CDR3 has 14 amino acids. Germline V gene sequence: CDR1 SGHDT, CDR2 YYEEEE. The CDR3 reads CASSLRRGGSPLHF. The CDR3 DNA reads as TGTGCCAGCAGCTTGAGAAGGGGCGGTTCACCCCTCCACTTT.

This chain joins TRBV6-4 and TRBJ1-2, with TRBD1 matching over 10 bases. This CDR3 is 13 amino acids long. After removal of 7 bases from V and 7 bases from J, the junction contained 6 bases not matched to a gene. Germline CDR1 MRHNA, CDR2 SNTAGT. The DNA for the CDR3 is TGTGCCAGCACCAGGACAGGGGGAGGTGGCTACACCTTC. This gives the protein CASTRTGGGGYTF.

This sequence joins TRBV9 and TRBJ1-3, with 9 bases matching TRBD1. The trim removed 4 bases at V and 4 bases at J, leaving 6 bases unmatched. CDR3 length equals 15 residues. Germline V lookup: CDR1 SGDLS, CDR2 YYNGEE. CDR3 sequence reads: CASSPQGAGGNTIYF. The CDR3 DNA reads TGTGCCAGCAGCCCACAGGGGGCCGGGGGAAACACCATATATTTT.

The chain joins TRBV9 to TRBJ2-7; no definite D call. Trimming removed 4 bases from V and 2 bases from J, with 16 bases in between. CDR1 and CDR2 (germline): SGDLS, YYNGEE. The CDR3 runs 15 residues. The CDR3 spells CASSLSSSYTYEQYF. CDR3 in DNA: TGTGCCAGCAGCCTATCTTCGTCATATACCTACGAGCAGTACTTC.

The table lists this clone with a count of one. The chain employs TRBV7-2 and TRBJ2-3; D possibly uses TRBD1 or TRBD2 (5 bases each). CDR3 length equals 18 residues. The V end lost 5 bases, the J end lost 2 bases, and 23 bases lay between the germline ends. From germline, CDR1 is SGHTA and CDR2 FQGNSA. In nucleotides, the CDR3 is TGTGCCAGCAGCGCCCTAGGTACTAGGGGCGGATTCACAGATACGCAGTATTTT. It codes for CASSALGTRGGFTDTQYF.

CDR3 in amino acids: CASSRGYTNEKLFF. The CDR3 coding sequence is TGCGCCAGCAGCCGGGGGTACACTAATGAAAAACTGTTTTTT. The chain has TRBV4-1 and TRBJ1-4, with D perhaps matching TRBD1 (5 bases). Per the germline V gene, CDR1 is MGHRA and CDR2 is YSYEKL. The CDR3 contains 14 residues. V was cut by 4 bases and J by 2 bases, with 8 bases left in between.

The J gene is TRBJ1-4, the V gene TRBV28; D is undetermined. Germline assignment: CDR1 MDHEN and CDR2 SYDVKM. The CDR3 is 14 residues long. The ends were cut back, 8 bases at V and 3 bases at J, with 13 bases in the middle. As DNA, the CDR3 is TGTGCCAGCCAAACATATAATCCTAATGAAAAACTGTTTTTT. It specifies CASQTYNPNEKLFF.

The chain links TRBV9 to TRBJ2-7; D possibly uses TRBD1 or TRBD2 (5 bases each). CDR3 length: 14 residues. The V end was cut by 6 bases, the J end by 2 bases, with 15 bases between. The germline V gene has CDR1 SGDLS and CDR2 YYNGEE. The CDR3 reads CASTRDPTTYEQYF. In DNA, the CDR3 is TGTGCCAGCACCCGGGACCCTACAACCTACGAGCAGTACTTC.

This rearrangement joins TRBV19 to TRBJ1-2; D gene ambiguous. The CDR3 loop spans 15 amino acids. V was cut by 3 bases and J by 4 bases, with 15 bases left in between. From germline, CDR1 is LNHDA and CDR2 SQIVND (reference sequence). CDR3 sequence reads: CASSMVRLTFYGYTF. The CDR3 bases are TGTGCCAGTAGTATGGTTAGACTGACCTTCTATGGCTACACCTTC.

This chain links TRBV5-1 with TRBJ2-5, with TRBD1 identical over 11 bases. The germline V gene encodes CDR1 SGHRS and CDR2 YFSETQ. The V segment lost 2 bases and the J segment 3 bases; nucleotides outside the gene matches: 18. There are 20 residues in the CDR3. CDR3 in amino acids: CASSLRDRGITDSVKETQYF. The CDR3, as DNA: TGCGCCAGCAGCTTACGGGACAGGGGGATCACCGACTCAGTCAAAGAGACCCAGTACTTC. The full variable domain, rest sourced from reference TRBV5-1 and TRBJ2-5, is KAGVTQTPRYLIKTRGQQVTLSCSPISGHRSVSWYQQTPGQGLQFLFEYFSETQRNKGNFPGRFSGRQFSNSRSEMNVSTLELGDSALYLCASSLRDRGITDSVKETQYFGPGTRLLVL.

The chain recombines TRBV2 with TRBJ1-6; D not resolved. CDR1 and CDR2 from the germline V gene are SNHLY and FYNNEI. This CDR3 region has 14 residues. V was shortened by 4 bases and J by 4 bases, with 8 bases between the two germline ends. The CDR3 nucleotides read TGTGCCAGCAGTGGGGGTCCATATAATTCACCCCTCCACTTT. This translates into CASSGGPYNSPLHF.

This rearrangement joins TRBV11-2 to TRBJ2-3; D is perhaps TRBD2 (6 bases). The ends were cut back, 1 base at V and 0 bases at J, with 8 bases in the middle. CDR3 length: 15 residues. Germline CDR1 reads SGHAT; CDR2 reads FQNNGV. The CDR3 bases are TGTGCCAGCAGCTTAGCCAGCGGGAGCACAGATACGCAGTATTTT. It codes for CASSLASGSTDTQYF. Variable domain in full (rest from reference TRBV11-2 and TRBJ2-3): EAGVAQSPRYKIIEKRQSVAFWCNPISGHATLYWYQQILGQGPKLLIQFQNNGVVDDSQLPKDRFSAERLKGVDSTLKIQPAKLEDSAVYLCASSLASGSTDTQYFGPGTRLTVL.

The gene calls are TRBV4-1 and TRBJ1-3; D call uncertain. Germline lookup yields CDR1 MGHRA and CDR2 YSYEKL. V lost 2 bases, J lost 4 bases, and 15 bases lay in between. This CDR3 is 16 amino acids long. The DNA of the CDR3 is TGCGCCAGCAGCCAATCGTCCGGGAGTGGGGGAAACACCATATATTTT. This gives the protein CASSQSSGSGGNTIYF.

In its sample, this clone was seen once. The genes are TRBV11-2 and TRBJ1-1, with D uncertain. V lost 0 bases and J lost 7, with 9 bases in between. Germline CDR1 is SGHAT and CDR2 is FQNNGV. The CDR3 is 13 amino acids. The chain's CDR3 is CASSLDVRGEAFF. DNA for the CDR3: TGTGCCAGCAGCTTAGATGTTCGGGGTGAAGCTTTCTTT.

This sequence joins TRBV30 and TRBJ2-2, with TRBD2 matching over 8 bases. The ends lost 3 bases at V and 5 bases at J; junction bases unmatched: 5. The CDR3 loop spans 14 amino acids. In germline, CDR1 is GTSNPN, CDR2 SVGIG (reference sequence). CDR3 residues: CAWSGGALTGELFF. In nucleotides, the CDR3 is TGTGCCTGGAGCGGGGGGGCGCTTACCGGGGAGCTGTTTTTT.

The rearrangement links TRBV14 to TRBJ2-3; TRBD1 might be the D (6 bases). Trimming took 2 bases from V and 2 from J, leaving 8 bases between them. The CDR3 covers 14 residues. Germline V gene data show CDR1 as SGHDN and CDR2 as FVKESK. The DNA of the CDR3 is TGTGCCAGCAGCCAACGACAGGTCACAGATACGCAGTATTTT. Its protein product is CASSQRQVTDTQYF.

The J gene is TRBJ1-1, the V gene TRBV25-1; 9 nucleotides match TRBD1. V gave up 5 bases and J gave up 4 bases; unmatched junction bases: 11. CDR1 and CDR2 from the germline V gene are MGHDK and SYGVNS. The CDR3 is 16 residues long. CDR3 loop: CASSFDMGQGSTEAFF. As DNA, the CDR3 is TGTGCCAGCAGTTTTGACATGGGACAGGGATCCACTGAAGCTTTCTTT.

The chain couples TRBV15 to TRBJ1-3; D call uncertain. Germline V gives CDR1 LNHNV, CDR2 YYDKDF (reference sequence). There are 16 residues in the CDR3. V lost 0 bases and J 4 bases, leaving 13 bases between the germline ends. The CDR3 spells CATSRDRASAGNTIYF. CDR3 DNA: TGTGCCACCAGCAGAGATCGGGCTTCAGCCGGAAACACCATATATTTT.

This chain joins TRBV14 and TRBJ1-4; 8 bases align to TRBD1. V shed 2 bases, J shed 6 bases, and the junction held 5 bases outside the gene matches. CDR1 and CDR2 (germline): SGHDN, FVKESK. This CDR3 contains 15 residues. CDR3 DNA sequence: TGTGCCAGCAGCCAACTTCAGGGGGCGGATGAAAAACTGTTTTTT. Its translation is CASSQLQGADEKLFF.

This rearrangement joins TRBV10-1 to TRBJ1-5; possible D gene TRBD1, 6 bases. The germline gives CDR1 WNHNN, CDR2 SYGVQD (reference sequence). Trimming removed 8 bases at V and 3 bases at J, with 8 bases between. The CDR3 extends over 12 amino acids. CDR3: CASGDNNQPQHF. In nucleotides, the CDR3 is TGCGCCAGCGGGGACAACAATCAGCCCCAGCATTTT.